The 26 T cell receptor beta chains listed next were all sequenced from one sample in a study of long-term antiretroviral therapy in people with HIV (dated 2022 in TCRdb). Sequencing of the TRB variable region was done with the immunoSEQ hsTCRB v3.0 assay at survey level resolution. TCRdb limited this immuneACCESS table to in-frame rearrangements with V and J called. A share of clones is missing; checked studies link under half to unresolved V genes, and the rest is unexplained. The sample table records more than 15,000 clones; about four fifths of these occur just once. 6.5% to 10% of the sample comes from the top ten. Sequencing was performed on unsorted PBMCs, taken at the start of antiretroviral therapy. Receptors originate from a man aged 25 to 40 with HIV.

This chain joins TRBV12-5 and TRBJ2-1; 10 bases align to TRBD2. The V gene's germline CDR1 is LGHNT and CDR2 FRNRAP. V shed 6 bases, J shed 4 bases, and the junction held 9 bases outside the gene matches. The length of the CDR3 is 16 residues. Here the CDR3 reads CASGLGLAATYNEQFF. DNA for the CDR3: TGTGCTAGTGGACTAGGACTAGCGGCAACTTACAATGAGCAGTTCTTC.

This clone has a handful of counts. The CDR3 DNA sequence: TGCGCCAGCAGCCAAGGATATAGGACAGGGGGCACCGGGGAGCTGTTTTTT. Amino acid sequence: CASSQGYRTGGTGELFF. The chain recombines TRBV4-1 with TRBJ2-2, with TRBD1 matching over 10 bases. V shed 1 base and J 4 bases; nucleotides not matched to a gene: 6. Germline V gene lookup returns CDR1 MGHRA and CDR2 YSYEKL. The CDR3 totals 17 residues.

The chain uses TRBV4-2 and TRBJ1-3; 7 nucleotides agree with TRBD1. Germline lookup yields CDR1 LGHNA and CDR2 YNFKEQ. This CDR3 region has 18 residues. V gave up 3 bases and J gave up 1 base; unmatched junction bases: 12. Here the CDR3 DNA reads TGTGCCAGCAGCCAGGATCCGACAGGGCTAGTTTCTGGAAACACCATATATTTT. It is translated as CASSQDPTGLVSGNTIYF.

The chain joins TRBV5-1 to TRBJ2-7, with TRBD1 identical over 7 bases. CDR3 length: 14 amino acids. The V and J ends lost 6 bases and 3 bases, in that order; junction bases with no gene match: 9. Germline CDR1 SGHRS, CDR2 YFSETQ. The chain's CDR3 is CASTDPRDSYEQYF. CDR3 in DNA: TGCGCCAGCACCGACCCCCGGGACAGCTACGAGCAGTACTTC.

The chain employs TRBV5-1 and TRBJ2-3; the D call may be TRBD1 or TRBD2 (5 bases each). The germline gives CDR1 SGHRS, CDR2 YFSETQ. This CDR3 has 14 residues. V was cut by 2 bases and J by 4 bases, with 11 bases left in between. CDR3 loop: CASSFIRGADTQYF. The CDR3 region has the DNA TGCGCCAGCAGCTTTATCCGGGGCGCAGATACGCAGTATTTT.

The chain couples TRBV7-9 to TRBJ2-3; 11 nucleotides match TRBD2. The CDR3 sequence is 18 residues long. Germline V gives CDR1 SEHNR, CDR2 FQNEAQ (reference sequence). V was clipped by 4 bases and J by 1 base; unmatched bases: 10. Written as DNA, the CDR3 is TGTGCCAGCAGCTCCACTAGCGGGAGCATGCCTGGCACAGATACGCAGTATTTT. It encodes CASSSTSGSMPGTDTQYF.

The rearrangement joins TRBV5-5 to TRBJ2-5; D perhaps matches TRBD2 (6 bases). CDR1 and CDR2 (germline): SGHKS, YYEKEE (reference sequence). Trimming removed 4 bases at V and 5 bases at J, with 15 bases between. The CDR3 loop spans 14 amino acids. The CDR3 DNA is TGTGCCAGCAGCCCCCTGCGGGGTTTTGAGACCCAGTACTTC. It translates to CASSPLRGFETQYF.

By share of the sample, this clone is medium-sized. V gene TRBV27 combines with J gene TRBJ1-5; 7 bases are a match to TRBD1. V gave up 7 bases and J gave up 7 bases; unmatched junction bases: 7. This CDR3 is built from 13 residues. CDR1 and CDR2 (germline): MNHEY, SMNVEV (reference sequence). The CDR3 nucleotides read TGTGCCAGCACTCAGGGGGGTGGACAGCCCCAGCATTTT. Translated: CASTQGGGQPQHF.

The rearrangement links TRBV15 to TRBJ2-7; 8 nucleotides line up with TRBD1. The CDR3 loop spans 14 amino acids. The V gene's germline CDR1 is LNHNV and CDR2 YYDKDF (reference sequence). V shed 3 bases and J 2 bases; nucleotides not matched to a gene: 3. CDR3 DNA: TGTGCCACCAGCAGCGACAGGGGACCCTACGAGCAGTACTTC. As protein: CATSSDRGPYEQYF.

V is TRBV7-2 and J is TRBJ2-7; a possible D gene is TRBD1 (5 bases). Germline V gene sequence: CDR1 SGHTA, CDR2 FQGNSA. Trimming took 1 base from V and 1 from J, leaving 11 bases between them. This CDR3 has 15 residues. Written as DNA, the CDR3 is TGTGCCAGCAGCTTAGACAGGCCGGATTCCTACGAGCAGTACTTC. Its translation is CASSLDRPDSYEQYF.

For the CDR3, the DNA is TGTGCCAGCAGCACCAGACAGGGGGCGCGGACTGAAGCTTTCTTT. This translates into CASSTRQGARTEAFF. The chain has TRBV11-2 and TRBJ1-1; 10 bases are a match to TRBD1. Trimming at V came to 5 bases and at J to 5 bases, leaving 8 bases not matched to a gene. This CDR3 spans 15 amino acids. Germline V CDR1 and CDR2: SGHAT, FQNNGV.

There are a few counts of this clone. J is TRBJ2-1 and V is TRBV28; D is undetermined. This CDR3 spans 12 amino acids. Germline V gives CDR1 MDHEN, CDR2 SYDVKM. V dropped 6 bases and J dropped 6 bases, with 9 bases sitting between them. The CDR3 is CASSRWVNEQFF. The DNA for the CDR3 is TGTGCCAGCAGCCGATGGGTCAATGAGCAGTTCTTC. Drawing the rest from reference TRBV28 and TRBJ2-1, the complete variable domain is DVKVTQSSRYLVKRTGEKVFLECVQDMDHENMFWYRQDPGLGLRLIYFSYDVKMKEKGDIPEGYSVSREKKERFSLILESASTNQTSMYLCASSRWVNEQFFGPGTRLTVL.

Note on this clone: Germline is not matched at one junction end, which may reflect a read error. Other DNA sequences in this sample translate to the same CDR3. The chain combines TRBV7-9 with TRBJ2-7; tentatively, D is TRBD1 (6 bases). The germline V gene has CDR1 SEHNR and CDR2 FQNEAQ (reference sequence). The CDR3 contains 16 residues. DNA for the CDR3: TGTGCCAGCAGCTCGGCCATCGAAGGGACAATCCTCGAGCAGTACTTT. Its protein is CASSSAIEGTILEQYF.

The chain combines TRBV2 with TRBJ2-3; no firm D call. Between the trimmed V and J ends, which lost 5 bases and 6 bases, there was a span of 12 bases. The germline V gene encodes CDR1 SNHLY and CDR2 FYNNEI. The CDR3 has 13 residues. Here the CDR3 reads CASSLVMRDTQYF. DNA of the CDR3: TGTGCCAGCAGTCTGGTAATGAGGGATACGCAGTATTTT.

J is TRBJ2-1 and V is TRBV6-1; D ambiguous. V gave up 5 bases and J gave up 4 bases, with 9 bases separating them. Looked up from germline, CDR1 is MNHNS and CDR2 is SASEGT. The CDR3 runs to 13 residues. The CDR3 loop is CASSLAPYNEQFF. The CDR3 region has the DNA TGTGCCAGCAGTCTCGCCCCTTACAATGAGCAGTTCTTC.

V is TRBV4-3 and J is TRBJ1-2, with D hard to call. V lost 0 bases and J lost 8, with 10 bases in between. The germline gives CDR1 LGHNA, CDR2 YSLEER. The CDR3 runs to 13 residues. CDR3 nucleotide sequence: TGCGCCAGCAGCCAAGAGCGGGCCACAGGCTACACCTTC. Amino acids: CASSQERATGYTF.

The chain recombines TRBV28 with TRBJ2-1; no reliable D call. V was clipped by 7 bases and J by 8 bases, with 12 bases between them. CDR3 size: 12 residues. Per germline, CDR1 MDHEN and CDR2 SYDVKM. CDR3 protein: CASTPGWDEQFF. The CDR3 DNA reads TGTGCCAGCACCCCTGGGTGGGATGAGCAGTTCTTC.

This chain uses TRBV2 with TRBJ2-7, with 10 bases fitting TRBD1. Germline CDR1 SNHLY, CDR2 FYNNEI. V lost 10 bases to trimming and J lost 0 bases; unmatched junction nucleotides: 6. The CDR3 covers 14 residues. The CDR3 is CAITDRGPSYEQYF. CDR3 DNA sequence: TGTGCCATTACAGACAGGGGGCCCTCCTACGAGCAGTACTTC.

V and J are TRBV19 and TRBJ1-5, with D possibly TRBD1 on 5 matching bases. With 1 base removed from V and 0 bases from J, the gap between germline ends came to 16 bases. Germline-derived CDR1 and CDR2 are LNHDA and SQIVND (reference sequence). The CDR3 consists of 18 residues. The CDR3 bases are TGTGCCAGTAGTATAGCCCCACAGGAGATCTATAGCAATCAGCCCCAGCATTTT. It specifies CASSIAPQEIYSNQPQHF. Drawing the rest from reference TRBV19 and TRBJ1-5, the complete variable domain is DGGITQSPKYLFRKEGQNVTLSCEQNLNHDAMYWYRQDPGQGLRLIYYSQIVNDFQKGDIAEGYSVSREKKESFPLTVTSAQKNPTAFYLCASSIAPQEIYSNQPQHFGDGTRLSIL.

V is TRBV11-2 and J is TRBJ2-7; the D is unclear. Germline CDR1 reads SGHAT; CDR2 reads FQNNGV. This CDR3 is built from 15 residues. Trimming left V 5 bases short and J 3 bases short, with 17 bases between. Here the CDR3 DNA reads TGTGCCAGCAGCACCCCGGTCGGGTTGCGCTACGAGCAGTACTTC. Translated: CASSTPVGLRYEQYF.

The chain combines TRBV4-1 with TRBJ2-2, with 7 bases that match TRBD1. Germline CDR1 is MGHRA and CDR2 is YSYEKL. The CDR3 loop spans 16 amino acids. Trimming took 3 bases from V and 3 from J; bases not matched to a gene: 7. CDR3 region: CASSQRSGTDTGELFF. As DNA, the CDR3 is TGCGCCAGCAGCCAGCGTTCCGGGACAGACACCGGGGAGCTGTTTTTT.

The count of this clone is one. The V and J genes are TRBV7-9 and TRBJ2-1; D unclear. Trimming shortened V by 5 bases and J by 1 base, and 18 bases separated the two germline ends. The CDR3 totals 17 residues. Germline V gene data show CDR1 as SEHNR and CDR2 as FQNEAQ (reference sequence). The CDR3 here is CASSTPGTGGSYNEQFF. Here the CDR3 DNA reads TGTGCCAGCAGCACGCCGGGTACCGGCGGTTCCTACAATGAGCAGTTCTTC.

This sequence joins TRBV27 and TRBJ2-2, with TRBD1 identical over 7 bases. CDR1 is MNHEY, CDR2 SMNVEV, per germline (reference sequence). V gave up 4 bases and J gave up 6 bases; unmatched junction bases: 8. This CDR3 contains 15 residues. This CDR3 is CASSSTGNSAGELFF. DNA of the CDR3: TGTGCCAGCAGTTCGACAGGGAATTCGGCCGGGGAGCTGTTTTTT.

CDR3 bases: TGTGCCAGCAGTTACGACAGCGCAGGTATGACTTACGAGCAGTACTTC. This gives the protein CASSYDSAGMTYEQYF. This chain joins TRBV6-5 and TRBJ2-7; tentative D call: TRBD1 (5 bases). Between the trimmed V and J ends, which lost 2 bases and 4 bases, there was a span of 18 bases. The CDR3 loop spans 16 amino acids. Germline CDR1 MNHEY, CDR2 SVGAGI.

This chain links TRBV5-6 with TRBJ2-3; weak D call: TRBD1 (6 bases). The CDR3 spans 16 residues. Germline values: CDR1 SGHDT, CDR2 YYEEEE. The V end lost 0 bases, the J end lost 0 bases, and 11 bases lay between the germline ends. In DNA, the CDR3 is TGTGCCAGCAGCTTGGGTCCGGACAGTAGCACAGATACGCAGTATTTT. Its translation: CASSLGPDSSTDTQYF.

The rearrangement links TRBV6-8 to TRBJ2-1; D call uncertain. Germline-derived CDR1 and CDR2 are MNHGY and SAAAGT. The CDR3 is made up of 11 amino acids. V gave up 0 bases and J gave up 8 bases, with 2 bases separating them. The CDR3 DNA reads as TGTGCCAGCAGTTACTCGTATGAGCAGTTCTTC. Residues: CASSYSYEQFF.